This T cell receptor (beta chain) is from a study of T cell repertoires in cytomegalovirus infection. Study details: CMV infection plus the matching HLA type was flagged by public TCR beta signatures. Overall study findings and caveats: Clonotype analysis showed dominance of the ex vivo response by HLA-C-restricted CMV-specific TCR beta clonotypes.

In the case of this clonotype: Its antigen is unidentified.

One entry per CDR3 protein results from TCRdb running MiXCR on the reads. This sample has approximately 990,000 distinct CDR3 sequences, with more than 25% found just once. With 2 bases removed from V and 1 base from J, the gap between germline ends came to 10 bases. The CDR3 runs to 15 residues. Germline CDR1 reads SGHKS; CDR2 reads YYEKEE (reference sequence). This sample comprised cultured CD8+ T cells from PBMCs, obtained from culture after CMV antigen stimulation. The genes are TRBV5-5 and TRBJ2-1; no clear D. The clonotype comes from a human donor in good health (CMV status not recorded). Some clones in this sample may be carry-over from other donors' samples. The CDR3 DNA follows: TGTGCCAGCAGCTTAGGGATTTGGTCCTACAATGAGCAGTTCTTC. It codes for CASSLGIWSYNEQFF.